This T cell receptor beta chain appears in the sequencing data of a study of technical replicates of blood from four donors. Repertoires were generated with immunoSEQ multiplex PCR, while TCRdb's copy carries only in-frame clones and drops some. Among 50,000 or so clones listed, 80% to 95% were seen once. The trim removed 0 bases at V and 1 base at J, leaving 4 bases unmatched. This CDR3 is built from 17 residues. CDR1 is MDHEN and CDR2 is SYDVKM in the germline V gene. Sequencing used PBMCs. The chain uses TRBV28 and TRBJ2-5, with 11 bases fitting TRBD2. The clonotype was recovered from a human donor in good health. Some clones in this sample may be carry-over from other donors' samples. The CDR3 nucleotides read TGTGCCAGCAGTTTATGGACTAGCGGGATGGTCCAAGAGACCCAGTACTTC. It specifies CASSLWTSGMVQETQYF. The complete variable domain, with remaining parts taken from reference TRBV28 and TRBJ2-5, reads DVKVTQSSRYLVKRTGEKVFLECVQDMDHENMFWYRQDPGLGLRLIYFSYDVKMKEKGDIPEGYSVSREKKERFSLILESASTNQTSMYLCASSLWTSGMVQETQYFGPGTRLLVL.